The 18 T cell receptor beta chains reported below all come from one sample, sequenced in a study of beta chain features in type 1 diabetes. Study-level points and caveats: Within each of all four CD4+ subsets, Type 1 diabetes patients had TCRB CDR3s that were moderately but significantly shorter.

Every isolated RNA sample was fully reverse transcribed, so sequencing captured expressed TCRB transcripts. Assay used: immunoSEQ multiplex PCR; TCRdb lists only in-frame clones, some missing. The sample lists over 150,000 clones, almost 8% seen once, with 0.5% in the top ten. These receptors' targets are unknown. The specimen sequenced was central memory CD4+ T cells from blood. The receptors stem from a man between 18 and 29 years old with type 1 diabetes.

This clone has just a few counts. The gene calls are TRBV6-5 and TRBJ1-2; D unclear. The CDR3 is 14 residues long. V was clipped by 4 bases and J by 4 bases, with 13 bases between them. Germline V lookup: CDR1 MNHEY, CDR2 SVGAGI. CDR3 sequence: CASSFRGFIYGYTF. CDR3 in DNA: TGTGCCAGCAGTTTCAGAGGTTTCATCTATGGCTACACCTTC.

The CDR3 is CASSGRSRGQETQYF. The CDR3 DNA reads TGTGCCAGCAGCGGACGGAGCCGGGGCCAAGAGACCCAGTACTTC. The chain carries TRBV9 and TRBJ2-5, with a possible D match to TRBD2 (5 bases). The CDR3 contains 15 residues. Germline V gene sequence: CDR1 SGDLS, CDR2 YYNGEE. With 3 bases removed from V and 1 base from J, the gap between germline ends came to 13 bases.

Only a few counts were recorded for this clone. The genes are TRBV30 and TRBJ2-3; D gene unclear. Trimming took off 5 bases at V and 2 bases at J, with 8 bases between the two ends. This CDR3 region has 12 residues. Germline CDR1 and CDR2: GTSNPN and SVGIG (reference sequence). DNA for the CDR3: TGTGCCTGGGGGCATAACACAGATACGCAGTATTTT. Its translation: CAWGHNTDTQYF.

This clone occurred a few times. The chain links TRBV13 to TRBJ2-1, with D tentatively TRBD1 (7 bases). The CDR3 loop spans 13 amino acids. Between the trimmed V and J ends, which lost 10 bases and 6 bases, there was a span of 16 bases. Germline loops: CDR1 PRHDT, CDR2 FYEKMQ (reference sequence). This CDR3 is CANGRQGTNEQFF. DNA for the CDR3: TGTGCCAACGGGAGACAGGGAACCAATGAGCAGTTCTTC.

The rearrangement links TRBV4-1 to TRBJ1-1, with D maybe TRBD1 (6 bases). Germline-derived CDR1 and CDR2 are MGHRA and YSYEKL. Deletions cut 5 bases from V and 6 bases from J, with 13 bases between. CDR3 length: 13 residues. CDR3 region: CASSFRQEAEAFF. CDR3 nucleotides: TGCGCCAGCAGCTTTCGACAGGAAGCTGAAGCTTTCTTT.

This clone was seen more than once but under ten times. The chain combines TRBV6-5 with TRBJ2-7; TRBD2 is a possible D gene (5 bases). In germline, CDR1 is MNHEY, CDR2 SVGAGI. Deletions cut 5 bases from V and 3 bases from J, with 11 bases between. This CDR3 comprises 13 residues. The CDR3, as DNA: TGTGCCAGCAGTCACGGGGATCTCTACGAGCAGTACTTC. Translated: CASSHGDLYEQYF.

This clone was seen only a few times. This chain connects TRBV27 to TRBJ2-6; TRBD2 agrees at 7 bases. The CDR3 sequence is 17 residues long. V shed 1 base and J 4 bases; nucleotides not matched to a gene: 7. The germline V gene encodes CDR1 MNHEY and CDR2 SMNVEV (reference sequence). DNA for the CDR3: TGTGCCAGCAGTTTATATTCGGGGGGAACCGGGGCCAACGTCCTGACTTTC. Protein sequence: CASSLYSGGTGANVLTF.

This chain uses TRBV10-2 with TRBJ2-3, with a tentative D call TRBD2 (5 bases). With 3 bases removed from V and 2 bases from J, the gap between germline ends came to 12 bases. The CDR3 spans 15 residues. The V gene's germline CDR1 is WSHSY and CDR2 SAAADI. The CDR3 sequence: CASSDRSRATDTQYF. CDR3 sequence (DNA): TGCGCCAGCAGTGACCGTTCGCGGGCCACAGATACGCAGTATTTT.

This chain joins TRBV6-1 and TRBJ2-7; D is possibly TRBD1 (5 bases). The CDR3 is 15 residues long. CDR1 MNHNS and CDR2 SASEGT come from the germline V gene. V was shortened by 1 base and J by 4 bases, with 14 bases between the two germline ends. Here the CDR3 reads CASSEGDRILYEQYF. The CDR3 nucleotides read TGTGCCAGCAGTGAAGGCGACAGAATCCTTTACGAGCAGTACTTC.

This clone has more than one count but fewer than ten. Other DNA sequences of this sample code for an identical CDR3. CDR3 sequence reads: CAITPGQGGADTQYF. As DNA, the CDR3 is TGTGCCATCACCCCAGGGCAGGGAGGGGCAGATACGCAGTATTTT. The chain joins TRBV10-3 to TRBJ2-3, with 7 bases that match TRBD2. Germline V gene sequence: CDR1 ENHRY, CDR2 SYGVKD. J lost 4 bases, V lost 7 bases, and 11 bases had no gene match. The length of the CDR3 is 15 residues.

This clone was seen only a few times. The gene calls are TRBV7-2 and TRBJ1-2; 8 bases map to TRBD1. This CDR3 has 14 residues. With V trimmed by 7 bases and J by 3 bases, 7 bases remained unmatched. Per the germline V gene, CDR1 is SGHTA and CDR2 is FQGNSA. DNA of the CDR3: TGTGCCAGCACCGAACAGGGGGTGGACTATGGCTACACCTTC. Translating it yields CASTEQGVDYGYTF.

This clone was seen a few times. CDR3 amino acids: CASGYMREGDNEQFF. The CDR3 DNA reads TGTGCCAGCGGATATATGCGGGAGGGCGACAATGAGCAGTTCTTC. V usage is TRBV11-2 and J usage is TRBJ2-1; 9 nucleotides match TRBD2. The CDR3 totals 15 residues. V was clipped by 8 bases and J by 5 bases; unmatched bases: 10. Germline V gives CDR1 SGHAT, CDR2 FQNNGV. Variable domain in full (rest from reference TRBV11-2 and TRBJ2-1): EAGVAQSPRYKIIEKRQSVAFWCNPISGHATLYWYQQILGQGPKLLIQFQNNGVVDDSQLPKDRFSAERLKGVDSTLKIQPAKLEDSAVYLCASGYMREGDNEQFFGPGTRLTVL.

This clone was picked up a small number of times. The V gene is TRBV15, the J gene TRBJ1-5; tentative D call: TRBD1 (6 bases). Trimming cost V 1 base and J 15 bases, with 13 bases left between them. The CDR3 spans 12 residues. CDR1 and CDR2 from the germline V gene are LNHNV and YYDKDF (reference sequence). The CDR3 loop is CATSRGYRVLHF. The CDR3 DNA reads as TGTGCCACCAGCAGAGGATACAGGGTGCTGCATTTT. The full variable domain, with the rest looked up from reference TRBV15 and TRBJ1-5, is DAMVIQNPRYQVTQFGKPVTLSCSQTLNHNVMYWYQQKSSQAPKLLFHYYDKDFNNEADTPDNFQSRRPNTSFCFLDIRSPGLGDTAMYLCATSRGYRVLHFGDGTRLSIL.

This clone was detected only a few times. This chain links TRBV6-5 with TRBJ2-7; a possible D gene is TRBD1 (5 bases). Germline-derived CDR1 and CDR2 are MNHEY and SVGAGI. This CDR3 has 14 amino acids. V was shortened by 2 bases and J by 5 bases, with 13 bases between the two germline ends. The CDR3 nucleotides are TGTGCCAGCAGTTACGGACACCCAGTTAACGAGCAGTACTTC. This codes for CASSYGHPVNEQYF.

The rearrangement uses TRBV9 and TRBJ1-5; no firm D call. Germline lookup yields CDR1 SGDLS and CDR2 YYNGEE. Trimming stripped 0 bases from V and 5 bases from J, with 12 bases between. CDR3 size: 15 residues. CDR3 residues: CASSVAPEIHQPQHF. DNA of the CDR3: TGTGCCAGCAGCGTAGCTCCGGAGATACATCAGCCCCAGCATTTT.

This clone occurred a few times. This sequence joins TRBV4-2 and TRBJ2-1, with 12 bases matching TRBD2. The CDR3 is made up of 15 amino acids. Germline V gene data show CDR1 as LGHNA and CDR2 as YNFKEQ. V was clipped by 5 bases and J by 8 bases; unmatched bases: 7. CDR3 bases: TGTGCCAGCAGCACGACTAGCGGGAGCACCTATGAGCAGTTCTTC. Its protein is CASSTTSGSTYEQFF.

V gene TRBV9 combines with J gene TRBJ2-1, with TRBD2 matching over 10 bases. Germline lookup yields CDR1 SGDLS and CDR2 YYNGEE. V was pared by 4 bases and J by 8 bases, with 9 bases of the junction left unmatched. The CDR3 totals 15 residues. In nucleotides, the CDR3 is TGTGCCAGCAGCAATAGCGGGGGGAGGGTCTATGAGCAGTTCTTC. This translates into CASSNSGGRVYEQFF.

This clone was seen a few times. The chain joins TRBV30 to TRBJ1-5, with 8 bases identical to TRBD1. The CDR3 has 15 amino acids. Trimming took 2 bases from V and 2 from J; bases not matched to a gene: 5. Germline loops: CDR1 GTSNPN, CDR2 SVGIG (reference sequence). The CDR3 is CAWSSTGGGNQPQHF. The CDR3 coding sequence is TGTGCCTGGAGTAGTACAGGGGGGGGCAATCAGCCCCAGCATTTT.